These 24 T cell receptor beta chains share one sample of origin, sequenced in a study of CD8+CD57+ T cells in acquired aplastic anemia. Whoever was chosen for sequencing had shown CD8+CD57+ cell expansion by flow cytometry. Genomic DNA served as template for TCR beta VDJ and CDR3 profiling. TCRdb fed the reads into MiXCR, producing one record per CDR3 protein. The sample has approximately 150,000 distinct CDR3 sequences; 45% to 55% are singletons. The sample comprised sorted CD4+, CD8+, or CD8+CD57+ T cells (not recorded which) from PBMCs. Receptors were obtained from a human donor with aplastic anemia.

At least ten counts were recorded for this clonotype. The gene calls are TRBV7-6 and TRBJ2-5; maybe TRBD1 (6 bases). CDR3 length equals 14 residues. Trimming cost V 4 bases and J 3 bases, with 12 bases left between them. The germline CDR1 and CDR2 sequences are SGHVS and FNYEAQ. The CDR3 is CASSYQTGKETQYF. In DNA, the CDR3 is TGTGCCAGCAGCTACCAGACAGGAAAAGAGACCCAGTACTTC. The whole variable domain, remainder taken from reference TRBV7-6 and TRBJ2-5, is GAGVSQSPRYKVTKRGQDVALRCDPISGHVSLYWYRQALGQGPEFLTYFNYEAQQDKSGLPNDRFSAERPEGSISTLTIQRTEQRDSAMYRCASSYQTGKETQYFGPGTRLLVL.

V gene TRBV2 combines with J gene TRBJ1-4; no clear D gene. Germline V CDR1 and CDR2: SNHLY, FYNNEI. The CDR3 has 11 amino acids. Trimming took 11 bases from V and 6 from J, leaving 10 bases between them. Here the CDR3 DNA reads TGTGCCGTTAAAAGCGATGAAAAACTGTTTTTT. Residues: CAVKSDEKLFF.

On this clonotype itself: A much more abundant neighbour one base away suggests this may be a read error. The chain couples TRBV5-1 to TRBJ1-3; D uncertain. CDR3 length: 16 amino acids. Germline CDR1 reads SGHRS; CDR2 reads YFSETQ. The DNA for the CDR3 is TGCGCCAGCAGCGACCAGACCGTGCCGGCTGGAAGCACCATATATTTT. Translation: CASSDQTVPAGSTIYF.

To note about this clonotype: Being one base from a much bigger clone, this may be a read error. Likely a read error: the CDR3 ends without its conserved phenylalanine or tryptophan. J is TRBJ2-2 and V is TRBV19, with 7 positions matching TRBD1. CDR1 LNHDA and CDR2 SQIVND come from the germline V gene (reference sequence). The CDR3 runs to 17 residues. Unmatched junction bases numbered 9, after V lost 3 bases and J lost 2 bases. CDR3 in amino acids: CASSIGQDNPNTGELFL. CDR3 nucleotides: TGTGCCAGTAGTATCGGACAGGACAACCCAAACACCGGGGAGCTGTTTCTT.

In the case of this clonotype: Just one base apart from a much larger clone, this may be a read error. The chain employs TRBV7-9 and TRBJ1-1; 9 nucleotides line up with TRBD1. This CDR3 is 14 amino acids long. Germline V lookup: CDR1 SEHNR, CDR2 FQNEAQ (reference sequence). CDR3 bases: TGTGCCAGCTCCACAGGGGGCTTGAACACTAAAGCTTTCTTT. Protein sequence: CASSTGGLNTKAFF.

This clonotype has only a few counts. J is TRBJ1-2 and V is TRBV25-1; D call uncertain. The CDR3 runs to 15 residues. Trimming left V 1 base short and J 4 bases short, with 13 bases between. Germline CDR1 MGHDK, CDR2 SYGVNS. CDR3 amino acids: CASSESVFFGYGYTF. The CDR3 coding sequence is TGTGCCAGCAGTGAATCCGTCTTCTTCGGCTATGGCTACACCTTC.

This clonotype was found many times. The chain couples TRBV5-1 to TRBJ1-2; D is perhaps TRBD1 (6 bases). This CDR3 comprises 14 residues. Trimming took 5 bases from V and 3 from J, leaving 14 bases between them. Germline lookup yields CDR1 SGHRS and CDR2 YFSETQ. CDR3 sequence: CASRRNREDYGYTF. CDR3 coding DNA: TGCGCCAGCAGGAGGAACAGGGAGGACTATGGCTACACCTTC.

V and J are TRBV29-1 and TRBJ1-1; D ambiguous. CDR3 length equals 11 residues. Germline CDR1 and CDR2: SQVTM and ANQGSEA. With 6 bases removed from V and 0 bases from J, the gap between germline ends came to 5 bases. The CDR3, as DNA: TGCAGCGTAAGTATGAACACTGAAGCTTTCTTT. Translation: CSVSMNTEAFF.

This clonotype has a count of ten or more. The CDR3: CASSSPRTGGYTF. In nucleotides, the CDR3 is TGTGCCAGCAGCTCTCCCCGGACGGGAGGCTACACCTTC. The gene calls are TRBV11-2 and TRBJ1-2; no clear D. V lost 4 bases and J lost 8, with 14 bases in between. The CDR3 extends over 13 amino acids. Germline V gene lookup returns CDR1 SGHAT and CDR2 FQNNGV.

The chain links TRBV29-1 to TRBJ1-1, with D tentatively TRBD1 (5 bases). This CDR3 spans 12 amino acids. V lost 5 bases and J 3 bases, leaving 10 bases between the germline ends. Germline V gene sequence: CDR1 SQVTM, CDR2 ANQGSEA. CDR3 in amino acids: CSVSRDDTEAFF. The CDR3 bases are TGCAGCGTTTCCAGGGATGACACTGAAGCTTTCTTT.

As DNA, the CDR3 is TGTGCCACCAGCAGAGTGACTAGCGGGAACCACGAGCAGTACTTC. It specifies CATSRVTSGNHEQYF. This chain links TRBV15 with TRBJ2-7; TRBD2 matches 11 bases. Germline V lookup: CDR1 LNHNV, CDR2 YYDKDF (reference sequence). The CDR3 spans 15 residues. J gave up 5 bases and V 1 base, and 4 bases lay outside the gene matches.

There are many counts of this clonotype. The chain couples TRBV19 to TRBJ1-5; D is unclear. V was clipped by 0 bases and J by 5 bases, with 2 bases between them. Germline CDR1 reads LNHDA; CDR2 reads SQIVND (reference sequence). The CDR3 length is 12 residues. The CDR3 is CASSIDYQPQHF. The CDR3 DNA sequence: TGTGCCAGTAGTATAGATTATCAGCCCCAGCATTTT.

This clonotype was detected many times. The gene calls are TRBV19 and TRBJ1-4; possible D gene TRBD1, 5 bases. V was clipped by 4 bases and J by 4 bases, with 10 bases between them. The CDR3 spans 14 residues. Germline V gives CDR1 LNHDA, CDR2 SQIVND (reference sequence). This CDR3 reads CASSTVGGNEKLFF. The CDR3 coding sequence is TGTGCCAGTAGTACGGTGGGGGGTAATGAAAAACTGTTTTTT.

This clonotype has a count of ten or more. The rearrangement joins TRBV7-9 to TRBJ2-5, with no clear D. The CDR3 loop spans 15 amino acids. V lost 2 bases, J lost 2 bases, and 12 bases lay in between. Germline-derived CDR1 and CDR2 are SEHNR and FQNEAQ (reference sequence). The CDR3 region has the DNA TGTGCCAGCAGCTTACATGGACCTATACAAGAGACCCAGTACTTC. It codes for CASSLHGPIQETQYF.

DNA for the CDR3: TGTGCCAGCAGCCCAGAAGGGGGGCGCGGTCAGCCCCAGCATTTT. It specifies CASSPEGGRGQPQHF. This chain joins TRBV4-2 and TRBJ1-5, with a possible D match to TRBD1 (6 bases). The CDR3 spans 15 residues. Germline V gene lookup returns CDR1 LGHNA and CDR2 YNFKEQ. The V gene lost 4 bases and the J gene lost 6 bases, with 16 bases spanning the gap.

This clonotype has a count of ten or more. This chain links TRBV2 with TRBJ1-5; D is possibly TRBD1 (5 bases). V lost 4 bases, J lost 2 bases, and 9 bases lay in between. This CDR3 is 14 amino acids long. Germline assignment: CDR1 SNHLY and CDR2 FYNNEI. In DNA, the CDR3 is TGTGCCAGCAGTGGACAGAGGGGCAATCAGCCCCAGCATTTT. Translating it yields CASSGQRGNQPQHF.

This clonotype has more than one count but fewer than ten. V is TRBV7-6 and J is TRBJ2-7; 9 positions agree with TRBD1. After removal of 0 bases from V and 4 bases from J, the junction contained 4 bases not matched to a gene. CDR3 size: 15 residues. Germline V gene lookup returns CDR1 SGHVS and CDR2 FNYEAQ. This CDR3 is CASSLAGQGSYEQYF. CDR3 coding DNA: TGTGCCAGCAGCTTAGCAGGACAGGGGTCTTACGAGCAGTACTTC.

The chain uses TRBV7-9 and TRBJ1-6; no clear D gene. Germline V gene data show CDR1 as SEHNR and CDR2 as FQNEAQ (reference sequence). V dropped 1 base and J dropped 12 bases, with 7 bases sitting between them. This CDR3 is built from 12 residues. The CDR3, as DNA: TGTGCCAGCAGCTTAGAGGGAGGACCCCTCCACTTT. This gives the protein CASSLEGGPLHF.

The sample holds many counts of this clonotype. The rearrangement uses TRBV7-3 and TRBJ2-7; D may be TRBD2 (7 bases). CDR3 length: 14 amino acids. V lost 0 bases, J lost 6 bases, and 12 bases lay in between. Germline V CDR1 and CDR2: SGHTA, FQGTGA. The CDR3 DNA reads TGTGCCAGCAGCTTAACAGGGGGGGGAACCGAGCAGTACTTC. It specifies CASSLTGGGTEQYF.

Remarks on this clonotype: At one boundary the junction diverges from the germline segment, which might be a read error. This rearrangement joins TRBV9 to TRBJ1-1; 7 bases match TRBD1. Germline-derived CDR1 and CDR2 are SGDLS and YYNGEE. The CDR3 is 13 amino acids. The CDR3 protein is CASSHTGDTEAFF. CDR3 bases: TGTGCCAGCAGCCATACAGGGGACACTGAAGCATTCTTT.

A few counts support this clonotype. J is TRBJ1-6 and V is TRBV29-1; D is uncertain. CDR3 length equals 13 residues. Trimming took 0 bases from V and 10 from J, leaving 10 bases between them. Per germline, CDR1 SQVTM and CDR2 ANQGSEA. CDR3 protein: CSVEDGYGSPLHF. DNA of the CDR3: TGCAGCGTTGAAGATGGGTATGGGTCACCCCTCCACTTT.

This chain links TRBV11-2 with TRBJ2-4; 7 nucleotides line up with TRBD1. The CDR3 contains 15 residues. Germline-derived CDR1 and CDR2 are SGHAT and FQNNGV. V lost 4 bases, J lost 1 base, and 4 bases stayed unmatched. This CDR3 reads CASSSLQGAKNIQYF. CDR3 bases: TGTGCCAGCAGCTCGCTACAGGGGGCCAAAAACATTCAGTACTTC.

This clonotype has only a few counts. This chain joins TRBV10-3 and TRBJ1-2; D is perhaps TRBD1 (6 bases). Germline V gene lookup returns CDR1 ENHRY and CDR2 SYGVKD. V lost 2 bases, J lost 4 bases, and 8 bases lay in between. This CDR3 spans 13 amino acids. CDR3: CAISEAGAYGYTF. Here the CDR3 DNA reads TGTGCCATCAGTGAGGCAGGGGCCTATGGCTACACCTTC.

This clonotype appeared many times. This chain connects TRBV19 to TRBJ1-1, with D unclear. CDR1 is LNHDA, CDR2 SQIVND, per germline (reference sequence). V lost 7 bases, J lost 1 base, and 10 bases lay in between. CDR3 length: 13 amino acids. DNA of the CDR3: TGTGCCAGTAACATAGATACGAACACTGAAGCTTTCTTT. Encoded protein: CASNIDTNTEAFF.